The 21 T cell receptor beta chains reported below all come from one sample, sequenced in a study of blood T cell repertoires in COVID-19. The table came from immunoSEQ multiplex PCR; TCRdb's copy has only in-frame clones and leaves some out. The sample has under 130,000 clones; about 87% are singletons. The sequenced material came from peripheral blood. Source of these receptors: a human donor in a cohort sampled during active or convalescent COVID-19.

This clone was seen more than once but under ten times. The chain carries TRBV7-9 and TRBJ1-6, with 7 bases lining up with TRBD1. Germline CDR1 SEHNR, CDR2 FQNEAQ (reference sequence). V shed 7 bases, J shed 5 bases, and the junction held 5 bases outside the gene matches. CDR3 length: 14 residues. The CDR3 nucleotides read TGTGCCAGCAACAAGGGACAGAATAATTCACCCCTCCACTTT. This codes for CASNKGQNNSPLHF.

The J gene is TRBJ2-5, the V gene TRBV5-4, with 8 bases aligning to TRBD1. From germline, CDR1 is SGHNT and CDR2 YYREEE (reference sequence). CDR3 length: 15 amino acids. The trim removed 2 bases at V and 4 bases at J, leaving 7 bases unmatched. The CDR3 reads CASSLGQGAGETQYF. CDR3 bases: TGTGCCAGCAGCTTAGGTCAGGGGGCAGGAGAGACCCAGTACTTC.

This clone has only one observation. This chain connects TRBV11-2 to TRBJ1-6; no clear D gene. The V and J ends lost 5 bases and 7 bases respectively, with 15 bases between them. CDR1 and CDR2 from the germline V gene are SGHAT and FQNNGV. The CDR3 spans 15 residues. This CDR3 reads CASSPLLGRNSPLHF. CDR3 DNA: TGTGCCAGCAGCCCCCTATTAGGGAGGAATTCACCCCTCCACTTT.

The chain employs TRBV6-5 and TRBJ1-1; D not certain. The germline V gene has CDR1 MNHEY and CDR2 SVGAGI. CDR3 size: 13 residues. The V gene lost 4 bases and the J gene lost 5 bases, with 11 bases spanning the gap. CDR3 amino acids: CASSSWSRTEAFF. As DNA, the CDR3 is TGTGCCAGCAGTTCCTGGAGTCGGACTGAAGCTTTCTTT.

This rearrangement joins TRBV3-1 (or the pseudogene TRBV3-2) to TRBJ2-4; D might be TRBD1 (6 bases). V was trimmed by 3 bases and J by 2 bases, leaving 20 bases between them. There are 18 residues in the CDR3. Looked up from germline, CDR1 is LGHDT and CDR2 is YNNKEL (reference sequence). CDR3 coding DNA: TGTGCCAGCAGCCATGCTAACAGGGCCCTTAGAACCAAAAACATTCAGTACTTC. This gives the protein CASSHANRALRTKNIQYF.

This chain uses TRBV7-2 with TRBJ2-5; 11 nucleotides match TRBD2. V was pared by 5 bases and J by 2 bases, with 7 bases of the junction left unmatched. The CDR3 length is 16 residues. In germline, CDR1 is SGHTA, CDR2 FQGNSA. This chain's CDR3 is CASSRRLAGLQETQYF. CDR3 bases: TGTGCCAGCAGCAGGCGACTAGCGGGATTACAAGAGACCCAGTACTTC.

The chain uses TRBV6-5 and TRBJ1-2; 7 bases are shared with TRBD1. This CDR3 has 14 residues. Looked up from germline, CDR1 is MNHEY and CDR2 is SVGAGI. The J segment lost 3 bases and the V segment lost 5 bases, leaving 6 bases of the junction unmatched. Here the CDR3 DNA reads TGTGCCAGCAGTCCCAACAGGGGCGACTATGGCTACACCTTC. As protein: CASSPNRGDYGYTF.

The chain uses TRBV7-2 and TRBJ2-2; D remains unclear. The V end was cut by 5 bases, the J end by 2 bases, with 12 bases between. CDR1 and CDR2 (germline): SGHTA, FQGNSA. The CDR3 has 15 amino acids. The CDR3 DNA reads TGTGCCAGCAGCCCCGTTCCCCTAAACACCGGGGAGCTGTTTTTT. Translating gives CASSPVPLNTGELFF.

J is TRBJ2-1 and V is TRBV7-9, with 12 positions matching TRBD2. The CDR3 runs to 17 residues. The V and J ends lost 5 bases and 7 bases, in that order; junction bases with no gene match: 12. The germline V gene encodes CDR1 SEHNR and CDR2 FQNEAQ (reference sequence). As DNA, the CDR3 is TGTGCCAGCAGCCCAACCACCTACGGGACTAGCGGGAATGAGCAGTTCTTC. It specifies CASSPTTYGTSGNEQFF.

The genes are TRBV4-1 and TRBJ1-4, with 8 bases lining up with TRBD1. CDR3 length: 14 amino acids. Germline-derived CDR1 and CDR2 are MGHRA and YSYEKL. V lost 4 bases to trimming and J lost 6 bases; unmatched junction nucleotides: 4. The DNA for the CDR3 is TGCGCCAGCAGCCCCGGACAGGGTTATGAAAAACTGTTTTTT. Translating it yields CASSPGQGYEKLFF.

The chain has TRBV25-1 and TRBJ1-4; 9 nucleotides align to TRBD1. V lost 5 bases to trimming and J lost 7 bases; unmatched junction nucleotides: 5. There are 14 residues in the CDR3. Germline V gene sequence: CDR1 MGHDK, CDR2 SYGVNS. The CDR3 DNA follows: TGTGCCAGCAGTCCGGGACAGGGCGGTGAAAAACTGTTTTTT. It is translated as CASSPGQGGEKLFF.

This clone was observed a single time. The chain couples TRBV1 to TRBJ2-1; the table's D call, TRBD2, was not checked against the DNA. TRBV1 is termed a pseudogene. The CDR3 totals 17 residues. The CDR3 DNA is TGCACCAGCAGCGATCTAGCGGGGGCCACACCCTACAATGAGCAGTTCTTC. Translating it yields CTSSDLAGATPYNEQFF.

The chain joins TRBV7-7 to TRBJ2-2; 8 bases map to TRBD2. V shed 2 bases, J shed 5 bases, and the junction held 10 bases outside the gene matches. The CDR3 is 17 residues long. Germline CDR1 is SSHAT and CDR2 is FNYEAQ (reference sequence). The CDR3 loop reads CASSLTSAGGATGELFF. The CDR3 nucleotides are TGTGCCAGCAGCTTAACCTCGGCGGGGGGCGCTACCGGGGAGCTGTTTTTT.

J is TRBJ1-5 and V is TRBV2, with 8 nucleotides matching TRBD1. Germline V gene lookup returns CDR1 SNHLY and CDR2 FYNNEI. This CDR3 has 16 amino acids. The V gene end was trimmed by 4 bases and the J gene end by 1 base; junction bases not matched to a gene: 6. The CDR3 DNA is TGTGCCAGCAGTGGTCAGGGGGCTGTGAGCAATCAGCCCCAGCATTTT. It translates to CASSGQGAVSNQPQHF.

This clone was counted only a few times. DNA for the CDR3: TGTGCCAGCAGCTTAACGGGGGTCACTGAAGCTTTCTTT. Translated, it gives CASSLTGVTEAFF. This rearrangement joins TRBV7-2 to TRBJ1-1; tentative D call: TRBD1 (5 bases). This CDR3 contains 13 residues. The V gene lost 2 bases and the J gene lost 4 bases, with 8 bases spanning the gap. CDR1 SGHTA and CDR2 FQGNSA come from the germline V gene.

The chain joins TRBV30 to TRBJ1-6; TRBD1 matches at 8 bases. The CDR3 totals 12 residues. Germline CDR1 and CDR2: GTSNPN and SVGIG (reference sequence). V trimming: 5 bases; J trimming: 8 bases; junction bases outside the gene matches: 2. CDR3 protein: CAWGQGDSPLHF. Here the CDR3 DNA reads TGTGCCTGGGGACAGGGCGATTCACCCCTCCACTTT. The variable domain in full, completed from reference TRBV30 and TRBJ1-6, reads SQTIHQWPATLVQPVGSPLSLECTVEGTSNPNLYWYRQAAGRGLQLLFYSVGIGQISSEVPQNLSASRPQDRQFILSSKKLLLSDSGFYLCAWGQGDSPLHFGNGTRLTVT.

The chain uses TRBV18 and TRBJ2-5, with D possibly matching TRBD2 (7 bases). The ends were cut back, 3 bases at V and 1 base at J, with 12 bases in the middle. The CDR3 covers 15 residues. Germline V gives CDR1 KGHSH, CDR2 LQKENI. CDR3 in amino acids: CASSPRGAGQETQYF. CDR3 in DNA: TGTGCCAGCTCACCCCGGGGGGCAGGCCAAGAGACCCAGTACTTC.

The V gene is TRBV9, the J gene TRBJ1-2; unclear D gene. The germline V gene encodes CDR1 SGDLS and CDR2 YYNGEE. CDR3 length: 15 amino acids. Trimming stripped 3 bases from V and 4 bases from J, with 16 bases between. In DNA, the CDR3 is TGTGCCAGCAGCGCCCAATTCGACACACTCTATGGCTACACCTTC. Translating gives CASSAQFDTLYGYTF.

This chain links TRBV5-4 with TRBJ2-3; the match to TRBD2 covers 10 bases. The CDR3 totals 15 residues. J gave up 6 bases and V 5 bases, and 9 bases lay outside the gene matches. Germline values: CDR1 SGHNT, CDR2 YYREEE (reference sequence). CDR3 sequence reads: CASSFPLAGVDTQYF. The CDR3 nucleotides read TGTGCCAGCAGTTTCCCCCTAGCGGGGGTCGATACGCAGTATTTT. Complete variable domain (other parts from reference TRBV5-4 and TRBJ2-3): ETGVTQSPTHLIKTRGQQVTLRCSSQSGHNTVSWYQQALGQGPQFIFQYYREEENGRGNFPPRFSGLQFPNYSSELNVNALELDDSALYLCASSFPLAGVDTQYFGPGTRLTVL.

The J gene is TRBJ1-6, the V gene TRBV6-1, with D possibly TRBD1 on 5 matching bases. This CDR3 comprises 18 residues. CDR1 MNHNS and CDR2 SASEGT come from the germline V gene. Trimming pared 4 bases from V and 6 bases from J, leaving 22 bases between. The CDR3 bases are TGTGCCAGCAGTGCCCCTGCGGGGCAGGAGAAGGGTAATTCACCCCTCCACTTT. Translated, it gives CASSAPAGQEKGNSPLHF.

This chain connects TRBV3-1 (or the pseudogene TRBV3-2) to TRBJ2-1; perhaps TRBD1 as D (6 bases). The V end was cut by 4 bases, the J end by 6 bases, with 16 bases between. This CDR3 comprises 15 residues. Germline V gene lookup returns CDR1 LGHDT and CDR2 YNNKEL (reference sequence). The CDR3 sequence is CASSLGQGSANEQFF. In DNA, the CDR3 is TGTGCCAGCAGCCTGGGGCAGGGGTCCGCCAATGAGCAGTTCTTC.